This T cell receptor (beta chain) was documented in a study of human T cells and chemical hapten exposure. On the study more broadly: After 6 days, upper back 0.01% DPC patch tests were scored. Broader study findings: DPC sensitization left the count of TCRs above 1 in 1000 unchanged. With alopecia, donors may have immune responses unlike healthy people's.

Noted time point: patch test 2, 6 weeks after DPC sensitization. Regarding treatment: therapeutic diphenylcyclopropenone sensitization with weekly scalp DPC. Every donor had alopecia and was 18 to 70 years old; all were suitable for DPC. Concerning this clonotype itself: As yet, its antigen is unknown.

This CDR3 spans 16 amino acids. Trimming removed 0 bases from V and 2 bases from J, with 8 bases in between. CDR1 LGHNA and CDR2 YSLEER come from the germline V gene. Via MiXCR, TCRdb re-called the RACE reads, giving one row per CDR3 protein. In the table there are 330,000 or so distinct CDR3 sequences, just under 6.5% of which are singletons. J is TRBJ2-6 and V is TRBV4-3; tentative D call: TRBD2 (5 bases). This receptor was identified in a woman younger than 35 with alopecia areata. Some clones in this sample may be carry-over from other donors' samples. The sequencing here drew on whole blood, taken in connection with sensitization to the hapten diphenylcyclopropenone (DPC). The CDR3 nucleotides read TGCGCCAGCAGCCAAGAGTCCGGGACTGGGGCCAACGTCCTGACTTTC. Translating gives CASSQESGTGANVLTF.